The TCR beta chain described here comes from a study of cytomegalovirus exposure and HLA in healthy donors. The CDR3 has 15 amino acids. V was pared by 6 bases and J by 4 bases, with 18 bases between. The V gene's germline CDR1 is SGHVS and CDR2 FNYEAQ. The PCR ran on 60 Vbeta and 13 Jbeta primers. Sequencing used immunoSEQ multiplex PCR; TCRdb keeps in-frame clones, though not all of them. The sample records roughly 100,000 clones, approximately 66% being singletons. The receptor was isolated from a woman aged 45-60 years in good health and CMV-seronegative. This chain connects TRBV7-6 to TRBJ2-5, with TRBD1 as a possible D gene (5 bases). Material: PBMCs. CDR3 nucleotide sequence: TGTGCCAGCAGGCCAACCCTAGGGGCCCCAGAGACCCAGTACTTC. Protein sequence: CASRPTLGAPETQYF.